This entry features one T cell receptor beta chain sequence. The data derive from a study of PD-L1 blockade in urothelial cancer. About the study: Prior chemotherapy ranged from 0 to 3 regimens per patient. T cells were recovered from blood samples at a median of 141,255.

TCRdb keeps only in-frame clones here, not all; method: immunoSEQ multiplex PCR. The table has 65,000 to 80,000 clones, 84% seen once. This clonotype was obtained from a man aged 70-80 years with urothelial cancer. The starting material was PBMCs, obtained around atezolizumab (anti-PD-L1) treatment.

The CDR3 protein is CASTPSTDTQYF. CDR3 DNA sequence: TGTGCCAGCACCCCTTCCACAGATACGCAGTATTTT. The J gene is TRBJ2-3, the V gene TRBV11-2, with D uncertain. Per the germline V gene, CDR1 is SGHAT and CDR2 is FQNNGV. The ends were cut back, 7 bases at V and 2 bases at J, with 7 bases in the middle. The CDR3 is 12 residues long.